This T cell receptor (beta chain) was recovered during a study of T cells in Graves' hyperthyroidism and ophthalmopathy. Using roughly 9.4 ml of fresh peripheral blood, PBMCs were prepared. Germline CDR1 reads MNHNS; CDR2 reads SASEGT. This CDR3 contains 14 residues. The TCR beta CDR3 regions underwent amplification using RNA transcripts as the source. First-round RT-PCR targeting the TCR CDR3 was performed with the HTBI primer set. TCRdb reprocessed the multiplex PCR reads with MiXCR, giving one entry per CDR3 protein. The data contain about 420,000 distinct CDR3 sequences, 15% to 19% of them seen just once; the ten biggest clones take up about 14%. As regards this clonotype: Antigen specificity is unknown.

Study-level findings and limits: Also found in blood were most expanded thyroid clonotypes above 0.001.

Sample: blood. The TCR originated in a woman aged 18-29 years with Graves' hyperthyroidism. The chain joins TRBV6-1 to TRBJ2-7; TRBD2 might be the D (6 bases). DNA of the CDR3: TGTTCGATAGGGACTCTTTATCCGACCTACGAGCAGTACTTC. This translates into CSIGTLYPTYEQYF.